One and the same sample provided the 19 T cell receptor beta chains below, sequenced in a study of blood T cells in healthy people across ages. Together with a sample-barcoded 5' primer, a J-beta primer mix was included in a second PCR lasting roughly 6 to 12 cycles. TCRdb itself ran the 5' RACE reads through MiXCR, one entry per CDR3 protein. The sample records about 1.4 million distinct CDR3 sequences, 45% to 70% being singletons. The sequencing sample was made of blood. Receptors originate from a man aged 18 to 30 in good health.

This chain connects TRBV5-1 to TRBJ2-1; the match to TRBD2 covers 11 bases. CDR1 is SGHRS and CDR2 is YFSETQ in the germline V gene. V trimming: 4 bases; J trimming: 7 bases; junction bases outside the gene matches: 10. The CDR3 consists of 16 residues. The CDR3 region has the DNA TGCGCCAGCAGCCGAGAACCTGGACTAGCGGGTAATGAGCAGTTCTTC. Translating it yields CASSREPGLAGNEQFF.

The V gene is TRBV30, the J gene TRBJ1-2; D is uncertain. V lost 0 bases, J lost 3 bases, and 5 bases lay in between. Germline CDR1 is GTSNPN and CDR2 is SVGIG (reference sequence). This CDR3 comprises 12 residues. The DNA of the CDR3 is TGTGCCTGGAGTGTACAGTACTATGGCTACACCTTC. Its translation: CAWSVQYYGYTF.

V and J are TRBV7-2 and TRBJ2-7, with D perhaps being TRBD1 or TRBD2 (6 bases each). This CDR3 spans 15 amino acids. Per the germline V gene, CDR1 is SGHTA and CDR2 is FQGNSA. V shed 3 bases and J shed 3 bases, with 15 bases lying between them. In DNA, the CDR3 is TGTGCCAGCAGCTTCGGACGGGGGCACTACTACGAGCAGTACTTC. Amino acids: CASSFGRGHYYEQYF.

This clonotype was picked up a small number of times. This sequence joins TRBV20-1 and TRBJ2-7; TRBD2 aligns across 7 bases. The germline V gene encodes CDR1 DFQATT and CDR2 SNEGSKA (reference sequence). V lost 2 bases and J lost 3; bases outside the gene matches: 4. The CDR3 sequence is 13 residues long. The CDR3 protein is CSARTGGNYEQYF. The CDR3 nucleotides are TGCAGTGCTAGAACCGGGGGGAACTACGAGCAGTACTTC.

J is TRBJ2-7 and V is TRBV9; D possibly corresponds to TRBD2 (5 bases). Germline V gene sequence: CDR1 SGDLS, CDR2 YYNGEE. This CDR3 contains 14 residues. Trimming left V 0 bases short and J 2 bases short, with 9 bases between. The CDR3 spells CASSVGGSPYEQYF. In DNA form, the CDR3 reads TGTGCCAGCAGCGTAGGAGGGTCTCCCTACGAGCAGTACTTC.

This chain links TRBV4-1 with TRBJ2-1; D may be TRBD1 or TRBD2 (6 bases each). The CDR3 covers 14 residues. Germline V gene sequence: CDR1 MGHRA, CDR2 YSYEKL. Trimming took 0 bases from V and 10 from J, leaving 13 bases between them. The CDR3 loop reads CASSQDNGGYEQFF. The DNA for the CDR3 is TGCGCCAGCAGCCAAGATAACGGGGGCTACGAGCAGTTCTTC.

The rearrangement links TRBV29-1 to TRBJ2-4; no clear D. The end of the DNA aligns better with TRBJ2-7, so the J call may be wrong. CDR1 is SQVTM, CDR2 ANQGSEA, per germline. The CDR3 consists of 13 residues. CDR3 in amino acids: CSVEVRAGYEQYF. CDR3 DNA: TGCAGCGTTGAAGTCCGGGCAGGATACGAGCAGTACTTC.

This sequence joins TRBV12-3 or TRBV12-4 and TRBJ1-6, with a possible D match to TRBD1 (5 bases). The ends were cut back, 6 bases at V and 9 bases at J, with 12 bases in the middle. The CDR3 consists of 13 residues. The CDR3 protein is CASRVTEGSPLHF. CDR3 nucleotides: TGTGCCAGCAGGGTGACAGAGGGTTCACCCCTCCACTTT.

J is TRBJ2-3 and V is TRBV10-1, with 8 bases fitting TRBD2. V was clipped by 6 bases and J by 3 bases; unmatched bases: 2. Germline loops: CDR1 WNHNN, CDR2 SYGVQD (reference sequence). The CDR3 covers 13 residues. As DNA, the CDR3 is TGCGCCAGCAGGACTAGCGATACAGATACGCAGTATTTT. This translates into CASRTSDTDTQYF.

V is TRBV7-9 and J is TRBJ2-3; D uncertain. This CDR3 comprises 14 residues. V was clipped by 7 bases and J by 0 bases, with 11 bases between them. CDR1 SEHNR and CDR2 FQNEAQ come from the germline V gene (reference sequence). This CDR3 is CASNELSSTDTQYF. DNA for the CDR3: TGTGCCAGCAACGAGTTATCTAGCACAGATACGCAGTATTTT.

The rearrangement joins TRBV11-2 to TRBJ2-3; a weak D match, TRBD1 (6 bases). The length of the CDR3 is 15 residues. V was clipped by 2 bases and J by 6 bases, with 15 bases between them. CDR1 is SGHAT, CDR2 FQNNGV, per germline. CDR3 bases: TGTGCCAGCAGCTTACAGACAGGTTTTTCGGATACGCAGTATTTT. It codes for CASSLQTGFSDTQYF.

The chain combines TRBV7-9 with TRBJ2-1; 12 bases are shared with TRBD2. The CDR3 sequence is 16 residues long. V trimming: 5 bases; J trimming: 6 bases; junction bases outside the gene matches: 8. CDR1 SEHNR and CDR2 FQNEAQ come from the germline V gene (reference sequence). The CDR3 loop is CASSLILAGGPNEQFF. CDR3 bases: TGTGCCAGCAGCCTAATTCTAGCGGGAGGGCCCAATGAGCAGTTCTTC.

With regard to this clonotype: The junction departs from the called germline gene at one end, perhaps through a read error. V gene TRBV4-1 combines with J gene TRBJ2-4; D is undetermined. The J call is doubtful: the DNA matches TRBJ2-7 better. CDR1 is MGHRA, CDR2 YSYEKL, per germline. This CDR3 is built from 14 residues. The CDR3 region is CANSQEPSPAEQYF. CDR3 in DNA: TGCGCCAACAGCCAAGAACCAAGTCCAGCCGAGCAGTACTTC.

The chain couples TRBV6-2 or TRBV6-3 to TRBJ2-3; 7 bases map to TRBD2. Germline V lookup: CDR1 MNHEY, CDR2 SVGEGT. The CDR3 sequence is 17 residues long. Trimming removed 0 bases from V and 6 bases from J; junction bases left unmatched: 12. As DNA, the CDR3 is TGTGCCAGCAGTTACTCCCGGAAGCGGGGCCCGGTCGATACGCAGTATTTT. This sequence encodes CASSYSRKRGPVDTQYF.

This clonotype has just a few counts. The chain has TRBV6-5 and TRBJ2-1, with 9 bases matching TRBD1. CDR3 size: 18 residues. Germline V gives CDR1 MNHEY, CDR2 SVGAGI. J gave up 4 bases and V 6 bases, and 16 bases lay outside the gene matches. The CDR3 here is CASSSRTGDSRSYNEQFF. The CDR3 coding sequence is TGTGCCAGCAGCTCTCGGACAGGGGACTCCCGTTCGTACAATGAGCAGTTCTTC.

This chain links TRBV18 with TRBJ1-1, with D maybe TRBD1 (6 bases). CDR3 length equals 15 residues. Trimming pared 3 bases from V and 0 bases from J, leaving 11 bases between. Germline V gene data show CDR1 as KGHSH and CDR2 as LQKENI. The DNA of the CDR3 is TGTGCCAGCTCACCCCGTGAGGGGGTGAACACTGAAGCTTTCTTT. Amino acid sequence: CASSPREGVNTEAFF.

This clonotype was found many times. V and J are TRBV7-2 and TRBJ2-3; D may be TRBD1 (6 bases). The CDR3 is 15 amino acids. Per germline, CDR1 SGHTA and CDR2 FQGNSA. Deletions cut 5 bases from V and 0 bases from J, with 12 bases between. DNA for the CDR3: TGTGCCAGCAGCCAACCTACAGGGAGCACAGATACGCAGTATTTT. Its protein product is CASSQPTGSTDTQYF.

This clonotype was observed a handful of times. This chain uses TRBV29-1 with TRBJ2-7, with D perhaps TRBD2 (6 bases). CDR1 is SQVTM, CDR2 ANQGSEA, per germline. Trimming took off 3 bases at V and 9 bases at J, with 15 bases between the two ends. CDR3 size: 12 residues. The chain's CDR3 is CSVEIDGGMQYF. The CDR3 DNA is TGCAGCGTTGAGATCGACGGCGGGATGCAGTACTTC.

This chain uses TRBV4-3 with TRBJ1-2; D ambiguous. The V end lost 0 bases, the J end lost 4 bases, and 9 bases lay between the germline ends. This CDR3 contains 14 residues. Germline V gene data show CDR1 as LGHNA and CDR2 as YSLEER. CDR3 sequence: CASSQDIDPYGYTF. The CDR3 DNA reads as TGCGCCAGCAGCCAAGATATCGACCCCTATGGCTACACCTTC.